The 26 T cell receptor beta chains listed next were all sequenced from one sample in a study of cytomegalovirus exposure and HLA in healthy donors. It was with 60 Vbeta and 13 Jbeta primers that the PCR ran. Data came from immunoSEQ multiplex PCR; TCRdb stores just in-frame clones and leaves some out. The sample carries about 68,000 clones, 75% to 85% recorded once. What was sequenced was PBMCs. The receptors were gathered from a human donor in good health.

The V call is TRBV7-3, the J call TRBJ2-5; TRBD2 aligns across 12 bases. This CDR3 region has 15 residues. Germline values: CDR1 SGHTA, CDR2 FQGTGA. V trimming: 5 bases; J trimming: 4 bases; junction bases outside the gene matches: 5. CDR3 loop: CASSTGLAGTETQYF. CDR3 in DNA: TGTGCCAGCAGCACCGGACTAGCGGGGACAGAGACCCAGTACTTC.

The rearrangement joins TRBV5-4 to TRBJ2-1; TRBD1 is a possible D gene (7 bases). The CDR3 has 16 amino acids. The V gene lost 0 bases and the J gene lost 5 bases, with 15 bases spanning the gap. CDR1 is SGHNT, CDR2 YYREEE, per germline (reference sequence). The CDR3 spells CASSLAGGLLNNEQFF. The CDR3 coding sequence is TGTGCCAGCAGCTTGGCAGGGGGGCTCCTGAACAATGAGCAGTTCTTC.

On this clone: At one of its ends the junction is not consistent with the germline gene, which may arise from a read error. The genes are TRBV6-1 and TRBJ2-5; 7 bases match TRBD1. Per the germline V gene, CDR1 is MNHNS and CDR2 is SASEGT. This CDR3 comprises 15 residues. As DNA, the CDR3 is TGTGCCAGCAGCGAAGGTTTGACAGGGATCGAGACCCAGTACTTC. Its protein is CASSEGLTGIETQYF.

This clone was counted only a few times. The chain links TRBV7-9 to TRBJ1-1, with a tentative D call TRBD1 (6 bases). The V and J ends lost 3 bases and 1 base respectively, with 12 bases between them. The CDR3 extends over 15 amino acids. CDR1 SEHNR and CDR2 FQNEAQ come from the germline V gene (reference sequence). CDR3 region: CASSFLAGANTEAFF. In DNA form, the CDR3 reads TGTGCCAGCAGCTTCCTTGCAGGGGCGAACACTGAAGCTTTCTTT.

The CDR3 here is CASSQMDLTFSYEQYF. Here the CDR3 DNA reads TGTGCCAGCAGTCAGATGGACTTGACTTTTTCCTACGAGCAGTACTTC. V and J are TRBV5-6 and TRBJ2-5, with D maybe TRBD2 (5 bases). The J call may not be correct, given that the DNA end is closer to TRBJ2-7. Germline CDR1 reads SGHDT; CDR2 reads YYEEEE. The CDR3 spans 16 residues.

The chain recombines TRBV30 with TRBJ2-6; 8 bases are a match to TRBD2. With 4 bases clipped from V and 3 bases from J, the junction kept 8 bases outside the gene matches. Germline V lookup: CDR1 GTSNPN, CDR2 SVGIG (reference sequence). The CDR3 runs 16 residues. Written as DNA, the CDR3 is TGTGCCTGGAATAGGGGAGGGACTAGTGGGGCCAACGTCCTGACTTTC. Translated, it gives CAWNRGGTSGANVLTF.

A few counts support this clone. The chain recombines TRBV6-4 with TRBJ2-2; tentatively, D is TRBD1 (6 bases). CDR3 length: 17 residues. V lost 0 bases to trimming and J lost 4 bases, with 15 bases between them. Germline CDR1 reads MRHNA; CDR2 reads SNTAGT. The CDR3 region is CASSDSGTPRGTGELFF. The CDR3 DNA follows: TGTGCCAGCAGTGACTCGGGAACACCCAGGGGCACCGGGGAGCTGTTTTTT.

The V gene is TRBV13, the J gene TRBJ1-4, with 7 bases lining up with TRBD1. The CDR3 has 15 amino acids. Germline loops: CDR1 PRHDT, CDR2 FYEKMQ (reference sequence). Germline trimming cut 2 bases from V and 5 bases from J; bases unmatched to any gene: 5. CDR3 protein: CASSLRGPLNEKLFF. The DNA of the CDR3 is TGTGCCAGCAGCTTAAGGGGGCCCTTGAATGAAAAACTGTTTTTT.

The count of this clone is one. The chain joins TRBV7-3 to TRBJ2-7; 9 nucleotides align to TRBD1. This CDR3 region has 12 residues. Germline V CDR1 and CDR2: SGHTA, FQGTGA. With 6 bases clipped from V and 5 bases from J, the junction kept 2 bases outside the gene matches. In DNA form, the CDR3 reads TGTGCCAGCAGTAGGACAGGGGACGAGCAGTACTTC. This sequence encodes CASSRTGDEQYF.

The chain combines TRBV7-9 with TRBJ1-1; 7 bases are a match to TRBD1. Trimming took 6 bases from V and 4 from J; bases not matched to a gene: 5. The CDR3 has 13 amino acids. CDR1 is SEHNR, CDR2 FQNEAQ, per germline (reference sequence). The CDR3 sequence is CASSRGQGTEAFF. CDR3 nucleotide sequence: TGTGCCAGCAGTAGGGGGCAAGGCACTGAAGCTTTCTTT. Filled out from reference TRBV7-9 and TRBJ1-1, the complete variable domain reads DTGVSQNPRHKITKRGQNVTFRCDPISEHNRLYWYRQTLGQGPEFLTYFQNEAQLEKSRLLSDRFSAERPKGSFSTLEIQRTEQGDSAMYLCASSRGQGTEAFFGQGTRLTVV.

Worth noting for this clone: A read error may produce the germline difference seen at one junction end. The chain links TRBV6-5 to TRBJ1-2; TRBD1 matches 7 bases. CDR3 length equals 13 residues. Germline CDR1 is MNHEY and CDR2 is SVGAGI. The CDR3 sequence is CASSQDRNYGYPF. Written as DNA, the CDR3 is TGTGCCAGCAGTCAGGACAGGAACTATGGCTACCCCTTC.

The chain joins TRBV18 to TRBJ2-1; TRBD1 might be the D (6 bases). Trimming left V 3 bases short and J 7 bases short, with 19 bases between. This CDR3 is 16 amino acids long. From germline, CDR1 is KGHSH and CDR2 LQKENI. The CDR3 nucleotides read TGTGCCAGCTCACCCCAACAGGGAGAACTTATGAATGAGCAGTTCTTC. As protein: CASSPQQGELMNEQFF.

CDR3 loop: CASRDRSGGDTQYF. CDR3 sequence (DNA): TGTGCCAGTAGGGATAGAAGCGGGGGTGATACGCAGTATTTT. The V gene is TRBV19, the J gene TRBJ2-3; 8 positions agree with TRBD2. The CDR3 totals 14 residues. V shed 6 bases and J 6 bases; nucleotides not matched to a gene: 8. The germline V gene has CDR1 LNHDA and CDR2 SQIVND (reference sequence). Drawing the rest from reference TRBV19 and TRBJ2-3, the complete variable domain is DGGITQSPKYLFRKEGQNVTLSCEQNLNHDAMYWYRQDPGQGLRLIYYSQIVNDFQKGDIAEGYSVSREKKESFPLTVTSAQKNPTAFYLCASRDRSGGDTQYFGPGTRLTVL.

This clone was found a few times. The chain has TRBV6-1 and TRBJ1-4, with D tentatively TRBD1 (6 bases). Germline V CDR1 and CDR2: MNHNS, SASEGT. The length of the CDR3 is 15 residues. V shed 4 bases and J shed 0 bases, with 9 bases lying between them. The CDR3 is CASSADRATNEKLFF. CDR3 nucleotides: TGTGCCAGCAGTGCGGACAGAGCAACTAATGAAAAACTGTTTTTT.

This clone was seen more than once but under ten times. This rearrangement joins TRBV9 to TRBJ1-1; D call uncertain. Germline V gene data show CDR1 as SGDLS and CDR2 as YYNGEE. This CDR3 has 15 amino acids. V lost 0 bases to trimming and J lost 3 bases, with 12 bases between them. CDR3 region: CASSVGIGADTEAFF. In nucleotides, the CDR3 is TGTGCCAGCAGCGTAGGAATTGGAGCGGACACTGAAGCTTTCTTT.

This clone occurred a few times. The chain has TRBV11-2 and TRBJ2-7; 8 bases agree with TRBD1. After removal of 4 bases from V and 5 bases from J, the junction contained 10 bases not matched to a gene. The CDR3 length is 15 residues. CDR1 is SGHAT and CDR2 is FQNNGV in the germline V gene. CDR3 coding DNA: TGTGCCAGCAGCTCGGAAGTCGACAGGGGCAACGAGCAGTACTTC. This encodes CASSSEVDRGNEQYF.

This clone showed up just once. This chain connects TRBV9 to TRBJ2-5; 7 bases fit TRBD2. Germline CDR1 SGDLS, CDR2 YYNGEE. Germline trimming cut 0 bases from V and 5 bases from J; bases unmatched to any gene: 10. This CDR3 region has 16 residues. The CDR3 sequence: CASSVGTSGLLETQYF. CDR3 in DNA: TGTGCCAGCAGCGTAGGGACTAGTGGTCTTCTGGAGACCCAGTACTTC. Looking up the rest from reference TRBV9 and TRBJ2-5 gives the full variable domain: DSGVTQTPKHLITATGQRVTLRCSPRSGDLSVYWYQQSLDQGLQFLIQYYNGEERAKGNILERFSAQQFPDLHSELNLSSLELGDSALYFCASSVGTSGLLETQYFGPGTRLLVL.

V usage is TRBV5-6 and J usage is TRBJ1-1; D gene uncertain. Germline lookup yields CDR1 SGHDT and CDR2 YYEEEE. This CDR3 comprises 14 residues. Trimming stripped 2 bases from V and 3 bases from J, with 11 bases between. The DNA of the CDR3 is TGTGCCAGCAGCTTAAGAGGAGTTTACACTGAAGCTTTCTTT. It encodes CASSLRGVYTEAFF.

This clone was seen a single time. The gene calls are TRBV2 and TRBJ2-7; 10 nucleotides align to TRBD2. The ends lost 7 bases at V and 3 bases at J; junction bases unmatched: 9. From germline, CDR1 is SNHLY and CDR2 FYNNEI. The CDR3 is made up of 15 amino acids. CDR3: CASIERGGRGYEQYF. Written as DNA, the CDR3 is TGTGCCAGCATCGAGCGGGGGGGCCGAGGCTACGAGCAGTACTTC.

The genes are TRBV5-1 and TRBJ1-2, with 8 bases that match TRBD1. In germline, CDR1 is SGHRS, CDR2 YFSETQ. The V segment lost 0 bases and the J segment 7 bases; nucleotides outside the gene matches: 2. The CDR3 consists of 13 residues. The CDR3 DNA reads TGCGCCAGCAGCTTGGGGACAGGGAGTGGCTACACCTTC. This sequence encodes CASSLGTGSGYTF. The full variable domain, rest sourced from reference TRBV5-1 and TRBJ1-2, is KAGVTQTPRYLIKTRGQQVTLSCSPISGHRSVSWYQQTPGQGLQFLFEYFSETQRNKGNFPGRFSGRQFSNSRSEMNVSTLELGDSALYLCASSLGTGSGYTFGSGTRLTVV.

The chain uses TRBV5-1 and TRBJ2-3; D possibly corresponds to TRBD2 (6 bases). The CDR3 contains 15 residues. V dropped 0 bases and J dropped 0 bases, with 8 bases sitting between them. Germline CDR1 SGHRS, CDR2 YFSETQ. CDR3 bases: TGCGCCAGCAGCTTGGCGGGGACTAGCACAGATACGCAGTATTTT. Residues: CASSLAGTSTDTQYF. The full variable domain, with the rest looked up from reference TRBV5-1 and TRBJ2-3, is KAGVTQTPRYLIKTRGQQVTLSCSPISGHRSVSWYQQTPGQGLQFLFEYFSETQRNKGNFPGRFSGRQFSNSRSEMNVSTLELGDSALYLCASSLAGTSTDTQYFGPGTRLTVL.

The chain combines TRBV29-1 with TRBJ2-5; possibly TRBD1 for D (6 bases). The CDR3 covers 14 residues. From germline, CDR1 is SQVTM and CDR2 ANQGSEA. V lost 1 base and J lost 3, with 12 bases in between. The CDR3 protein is CSVEVGAGEETQYF. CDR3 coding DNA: TGCAGCGTTGAAGTCGGCGCAGGGGAAGAGACCCAGTACTTC. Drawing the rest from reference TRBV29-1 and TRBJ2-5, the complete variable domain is SAVISQKPSRDICQRGTSLTIQCQVDSQVTMMFWYRQQPGQSLTLIATANQGSEATYESGFVIDKFPISRPNLTFSTLTVSNMSPEDSSIYLCSVEVGAGEETQYFGPGTRLLVL.

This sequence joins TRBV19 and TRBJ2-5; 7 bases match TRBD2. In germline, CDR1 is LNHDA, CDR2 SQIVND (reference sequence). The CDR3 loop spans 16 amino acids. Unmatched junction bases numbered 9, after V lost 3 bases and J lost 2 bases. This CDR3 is CASSIMSGREQETQYF. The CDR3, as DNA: TGTGCCAGTAGTATCATGTCAGGGAGGGAACAAGAGACCCAGTACTTC.

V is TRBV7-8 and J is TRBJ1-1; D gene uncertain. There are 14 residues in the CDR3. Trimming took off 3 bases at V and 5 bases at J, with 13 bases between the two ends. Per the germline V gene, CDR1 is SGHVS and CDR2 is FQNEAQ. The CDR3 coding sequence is TGTGCCAGCAGCTTTCGACGGAGCGGGACTGAAGCTTTCTTT. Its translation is CASSFRRSGTEAFF.

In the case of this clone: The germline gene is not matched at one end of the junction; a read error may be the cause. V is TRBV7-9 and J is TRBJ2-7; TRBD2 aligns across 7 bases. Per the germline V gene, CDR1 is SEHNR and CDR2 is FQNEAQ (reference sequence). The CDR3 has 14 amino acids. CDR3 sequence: CSSSSGTNLYEQYF. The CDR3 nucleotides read TGTTCCAGCAGCTCCGGGACTAACCTATACGAGCAGTACTTC.

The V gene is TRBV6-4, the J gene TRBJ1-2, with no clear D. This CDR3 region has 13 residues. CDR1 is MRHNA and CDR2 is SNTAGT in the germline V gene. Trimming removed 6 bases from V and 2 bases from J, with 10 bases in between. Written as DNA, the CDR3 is TGTGCCAGCAGGGCCTCCCCCAACTATGGCTACACCTTC. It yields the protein CASRASPNYGYTF.